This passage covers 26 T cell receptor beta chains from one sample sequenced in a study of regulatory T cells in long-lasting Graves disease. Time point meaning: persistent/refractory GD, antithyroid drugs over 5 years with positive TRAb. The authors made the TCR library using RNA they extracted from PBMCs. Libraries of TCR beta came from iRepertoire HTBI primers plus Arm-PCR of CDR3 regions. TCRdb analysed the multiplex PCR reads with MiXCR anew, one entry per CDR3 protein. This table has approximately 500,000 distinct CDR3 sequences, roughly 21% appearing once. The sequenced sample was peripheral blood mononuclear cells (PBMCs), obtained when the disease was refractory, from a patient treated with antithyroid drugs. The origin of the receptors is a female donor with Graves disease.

The CDR3 nucleotides are TGTGCCAGCTTAACTAGCGGGGGGGGTACCGGGGAGCTGTTTTTT. As protein: CASLTSGGGTGELFF. This chain connects TRBV28 to TRBJ2-2, with 13 nucleotides matching TRBD2. V lost 8 bases and J lost 5; bases outside the gene matches: 5. This CDR3 is 15 amino acids long. CDR1 is MDHEN, CDR2 SYDVKM, per germline.

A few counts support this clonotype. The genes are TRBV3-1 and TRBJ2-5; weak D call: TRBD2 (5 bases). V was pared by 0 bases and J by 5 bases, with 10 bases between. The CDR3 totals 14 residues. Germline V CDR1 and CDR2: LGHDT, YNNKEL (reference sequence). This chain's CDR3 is CASSQEHRTETQYF. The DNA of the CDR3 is TGTGCCAGCAGCCAAGAACACCGGACTGAGACCCAGTACTTC.

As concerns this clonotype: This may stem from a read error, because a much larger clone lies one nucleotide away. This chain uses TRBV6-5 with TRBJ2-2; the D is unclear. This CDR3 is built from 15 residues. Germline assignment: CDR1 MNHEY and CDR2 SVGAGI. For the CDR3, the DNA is TGTGCCAGCGGTTACTCGACGCCGCGGCCCGGGGAGCTGTTTTTT. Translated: CASGYSTPRPGELFF.

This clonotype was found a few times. In DNA, the CDR3 is TGTGCCAGCAGTTACGCGACAGGGAGAAGTGGCTACACCTTC. Residues: CASSYATGRSGYTF. The rearrangement joins TRBV6-5 to TRBJ1-2; 7 bases fit TRBD1. The V and J ends lost 2 bases and 7 bases, in that order; junction bases with no gene match: 7. CDR3 length: 14 residues. Germline V gene lookup returns CDR1 MNHEY and CDR2 SVGAGI.

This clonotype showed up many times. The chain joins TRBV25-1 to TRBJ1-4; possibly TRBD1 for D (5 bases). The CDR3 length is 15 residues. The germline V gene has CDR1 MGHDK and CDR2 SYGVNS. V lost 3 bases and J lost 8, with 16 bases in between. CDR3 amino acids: CASSEAAGGDEKLFF. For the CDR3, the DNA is TGTGCCAGCAGTGAGGCCGCTGGAGGGGACGAAAAACTGTTTTTT. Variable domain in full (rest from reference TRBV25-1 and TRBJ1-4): EADIYQTPRYLVIGTGKKITLECSQTMGHDKMYWYQQDPGMELHLIHYSYGVNSTEKGDLSSESTVSRIRTEHFPLTLESARPSHTSQYLCASSEAAGGDEKLFFGSGTQLSVL.

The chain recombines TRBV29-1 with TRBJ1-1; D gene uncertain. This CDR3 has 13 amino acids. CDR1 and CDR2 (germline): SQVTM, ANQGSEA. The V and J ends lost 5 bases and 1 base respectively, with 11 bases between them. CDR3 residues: CSVFIPENTEAFF. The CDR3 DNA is TGCAGCGTTTTTATCCCAGAGAACACTGAAGCTTTCTTT.

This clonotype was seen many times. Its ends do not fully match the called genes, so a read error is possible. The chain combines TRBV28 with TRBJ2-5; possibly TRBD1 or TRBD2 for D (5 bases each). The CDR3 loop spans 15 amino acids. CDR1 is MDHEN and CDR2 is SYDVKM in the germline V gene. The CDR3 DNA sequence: TGTGCCACCAGTTCCCCCGGGGCAGCGAGGGAGACCCAGTACTTC. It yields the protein CATSSPGAARETQYF.

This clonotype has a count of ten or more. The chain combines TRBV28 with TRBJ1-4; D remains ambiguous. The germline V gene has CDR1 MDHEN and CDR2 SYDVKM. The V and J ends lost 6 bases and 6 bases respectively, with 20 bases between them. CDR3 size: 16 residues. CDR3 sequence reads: CASRSPSGNKYEKLFF. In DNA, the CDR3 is TGTGCCAGCAGGTCACCTTCCGGGAATAAGTATGAAAAACTGTTTTTT.

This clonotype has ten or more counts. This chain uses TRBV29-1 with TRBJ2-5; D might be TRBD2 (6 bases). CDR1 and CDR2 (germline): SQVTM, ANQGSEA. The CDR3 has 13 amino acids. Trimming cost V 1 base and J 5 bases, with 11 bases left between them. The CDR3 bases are TGCAGCGTTGAAGGGGGGGTGAGGGAGACCCAGTACTTC. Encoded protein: CSVEGGVRETQYF.

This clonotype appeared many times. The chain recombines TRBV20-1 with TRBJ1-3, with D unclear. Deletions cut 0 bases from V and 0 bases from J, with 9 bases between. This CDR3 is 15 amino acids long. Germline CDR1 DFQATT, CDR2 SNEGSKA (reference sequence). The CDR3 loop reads CSAREGGNSGNTIYF. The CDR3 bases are TGCAGTGCTAGAGAGGGCGGCAACTCTGGAAACACCATATATTTT.

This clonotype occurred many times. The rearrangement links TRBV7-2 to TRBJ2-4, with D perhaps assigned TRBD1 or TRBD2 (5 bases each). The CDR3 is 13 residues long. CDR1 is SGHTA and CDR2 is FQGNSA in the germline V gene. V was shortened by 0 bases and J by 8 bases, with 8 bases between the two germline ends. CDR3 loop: CASSLAQGDIQYF. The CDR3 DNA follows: TGTGCCAGCAGCTTAGCCCAGGGAGACATTCAGTACTTC.

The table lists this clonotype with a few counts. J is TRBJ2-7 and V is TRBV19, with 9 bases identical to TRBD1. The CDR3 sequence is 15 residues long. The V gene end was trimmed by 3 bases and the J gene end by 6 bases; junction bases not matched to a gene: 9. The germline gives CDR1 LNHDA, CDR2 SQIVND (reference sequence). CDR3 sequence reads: CASSIYGTGYGEQYF. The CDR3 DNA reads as TGTGCCAGTAGTATCTATGGGACAGGGTATGGCGAGCAGTACTTC.

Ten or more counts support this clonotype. In nucleotides, the CDR3 is TGTGCCAGCACCCGGGGCAGGGGGCAAGAGACCCAGTACTTC. Its protein is CASTRGRGQETQYF. The gene calls are TRBV5-6 and TRBJ2-5; TRBD1 matches at 7 bases. Germline V gene sequence: CDR1 SGHDT, CDR2 YYEEEE. The CDR3 is 14 amino acids. Germline trimming cut 6 bases from V and 2 bases from J; bases unmatched to any gene: 7.

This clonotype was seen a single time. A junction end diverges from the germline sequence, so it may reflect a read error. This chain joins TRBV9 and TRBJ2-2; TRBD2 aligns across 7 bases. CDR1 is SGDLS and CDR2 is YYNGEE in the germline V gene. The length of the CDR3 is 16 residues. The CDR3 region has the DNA TGTGCCAGCAGCGTAGGGGGGGGAGCGAACACCAGGGAGCTGTTTTTT. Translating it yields CASSVGGGANTRELFF.

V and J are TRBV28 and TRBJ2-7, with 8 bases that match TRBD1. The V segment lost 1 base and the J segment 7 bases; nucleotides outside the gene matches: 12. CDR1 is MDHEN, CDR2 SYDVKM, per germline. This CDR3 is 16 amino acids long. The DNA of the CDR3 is TGTGCCAGCAGTTTATCCGACAGGGGCGGACGTATGGAGCAGTACTTC. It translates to CASSLSDRGGRMEQYF.

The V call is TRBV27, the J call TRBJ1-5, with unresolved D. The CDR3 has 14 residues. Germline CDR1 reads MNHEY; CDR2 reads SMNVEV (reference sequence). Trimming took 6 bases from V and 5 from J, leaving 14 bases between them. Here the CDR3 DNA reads TGTGCCAGCAGCTTTTCAAGGTGGGATCAGCCCCAGCATTTT. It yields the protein CASSFSRWDQPQHF.

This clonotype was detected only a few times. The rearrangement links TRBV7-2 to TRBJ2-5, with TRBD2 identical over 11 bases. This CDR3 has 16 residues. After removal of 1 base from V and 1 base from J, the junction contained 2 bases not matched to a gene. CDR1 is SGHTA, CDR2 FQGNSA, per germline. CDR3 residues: CASSLVAGGFQETQYF. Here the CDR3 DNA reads TGTGCCAGCAGCTTAGTAGCGGGGGGGTTCCAAGAGACCCAGTACTTC.

CDR3 sequence (DNA): TGTGCCAGAGAGCGGGGGGGCAAGATGTACAATGAGCAGTTCTTC. Its protein is CARERGGKMYNEQFF. V gene TRBV7-2 combines with J gene TRBJ2-1, with TRBD2 matching 10 bases. Germline CDR1 SGHTA, CDR2 FQGNSA. Germline trimming cut 9 bases from V and 4 bases from J; bases unmatched to any gene: 9. The CDR3 totals 15 residues.

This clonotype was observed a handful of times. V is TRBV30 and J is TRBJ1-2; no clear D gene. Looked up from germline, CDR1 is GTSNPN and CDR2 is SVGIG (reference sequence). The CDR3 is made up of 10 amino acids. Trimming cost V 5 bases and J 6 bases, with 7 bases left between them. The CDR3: CAWGSDGYTF. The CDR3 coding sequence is TGTGCCTGGGGTTCGGATGGCTACACCTTC. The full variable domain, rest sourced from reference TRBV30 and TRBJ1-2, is SQTIHQWPATLVQPVGSPLSLECTVEGTSNPNLYWYRQAAGRGLQLLFYSVGIGQISSEVPQNLSASRPQDRQFILSSKKLLLSDSGFYLCAWGSDGYTFGSGTRLTVV.

The CDR3 DNA follows: TGTGCCAGCAGCCAAGTCTTGGGACAGGGGATGAACACTGAAGCTTTCTTT. Translating it yields CASSQVLGQGMNTEAFF. The chain combines TRBV14 with TRBJ1-1; the match to TRBD1 covers 10 bases. After removal of 1 base from V and 0 bases from J, the junction contained 5 bases not matched to a gene. There are 17 residues in the CDR3. The germline V gene has CDR1 SGHDN and CDR2 FVKESK.

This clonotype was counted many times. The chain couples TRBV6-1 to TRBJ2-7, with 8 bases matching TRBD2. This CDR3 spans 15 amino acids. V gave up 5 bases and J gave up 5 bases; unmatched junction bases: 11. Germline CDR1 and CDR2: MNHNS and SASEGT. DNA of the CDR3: TGTGCCAGCAGTAGCGGGAGTCTTACTTCCCACGAGCAGTACTTC. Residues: CASSSGSLTSHEQYF.

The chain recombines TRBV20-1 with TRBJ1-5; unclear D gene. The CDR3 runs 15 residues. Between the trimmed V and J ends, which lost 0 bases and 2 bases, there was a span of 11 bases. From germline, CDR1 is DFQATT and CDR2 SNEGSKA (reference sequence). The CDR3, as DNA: TGCAGTGCTAGAGATTCCAACAGCCGCAATCAGCCCCAGCATTTT. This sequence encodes CSARDSNSRNQPQHF.

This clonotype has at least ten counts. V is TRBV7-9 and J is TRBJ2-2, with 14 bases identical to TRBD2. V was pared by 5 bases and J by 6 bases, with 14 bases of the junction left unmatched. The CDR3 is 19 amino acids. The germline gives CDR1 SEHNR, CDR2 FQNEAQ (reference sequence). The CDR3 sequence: CASSRPGLAGENGPGELFF. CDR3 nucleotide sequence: TGTGCCAGCAGCCGTCCGGGACTAGCGGGAGAAAATGGTCCCGGGGAGCTGTTTTTT.

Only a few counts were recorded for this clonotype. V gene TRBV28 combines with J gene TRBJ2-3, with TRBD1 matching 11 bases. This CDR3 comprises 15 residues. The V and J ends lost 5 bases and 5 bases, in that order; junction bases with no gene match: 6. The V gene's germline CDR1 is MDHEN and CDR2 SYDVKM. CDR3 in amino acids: CASSTWTGGRDTQYF. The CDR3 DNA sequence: TGTGCCAGCAGTACTTGGACAGGGGGCAGAGATACGCAGTATTTT.

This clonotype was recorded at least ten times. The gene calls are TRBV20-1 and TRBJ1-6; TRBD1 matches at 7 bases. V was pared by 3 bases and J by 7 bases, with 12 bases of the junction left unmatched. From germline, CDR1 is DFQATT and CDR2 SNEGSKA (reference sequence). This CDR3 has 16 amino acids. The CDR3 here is CSASRDSSALNSPLHF. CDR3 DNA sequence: TGCAGTGCTAGCCGGGACAGTTCAGCTCTAAATTCACCCCTCCACTTT.

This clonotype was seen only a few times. Written as DNA, the CDR3 is TGCAGTGCTATTCAGGGGGTTGACGAGCAGTACTTC. Its translation is CSAIQGVDEQYF. This rearrangement joins TRBV20-1 to TRBJ2-7, with 7 bases fitting TRBD1. Per germline, CDR1 DFQATT and CDR2 SNEGSKA (reference sequence). After removal of 4 bases from V and 5 bases from J, the junction contained 5 bases not matched to a gene. This CDR3 spans 12 amino acids.